This T cell receptor (beta chain) is from a study of CD8 T cells in ankylosing spondylitis. The study's findings and limits: It was reported that disease-linked clones were significantly enriched in matched ankylosing spondylitis synovial fluid. In synovial fluid and blood from reactive arthritis, some motif variants were previously reported.

V gave up 8 bases and J gave up 3 bases, with 20 bases separating them. Germline V lookup: CDR1 DFQATT, CDR2 SNEGSKA (reference sequence). The CDR3 length is 15 residues. Quantitative 5'-RACE with molecular barcodes was used to make the TCR beta libraries. TCRdb redid the calling of the 5' RACE reads with MiXCR, one entry per CDR3 protein. The sample has around 340,000 distinct CDR3 sequences, about 14% seen once. With respect to this clonotype: Antigen: not known.

The chain recombines TRBV20-1 with TRBJ2-1; maybe TRBD2 (6 bases). Sequencing was carried out using blood, either unsorted or a sorted T cell fraction (not recorded which). This clonotype was obtained from a male donor with ankylosing spondylitis or in good health (not recorded which). The CDR3 region is CSTLGPRGLYNEQFF. CDR3 bases: TGCAGTACCCTCGGGCCTAGGGGACTCTACAATGAGCAGTTCTTC.